This paragraph covers one T cell receptor beta chain sequence. TCRdb redid the calling of the PCR reads with MiXCR, one entry per CDR3 protein. The data show some 650,000 distinct CDR3 sequences, about 20% seen once. The record originates from a study of molecular identifiers for immune sequencing clone quantification. The germline CDR1 and CDR2 sequences are LGHNA and YSLEER. V was shortened by 2 bases and J by 8 bases, with 13 bases between the two germline ends. The CDR3 loop spans 14 amino acids. Naive CD8 library inputs spanned about 17,000 to 1,100,000 sorted cells and 10%, 30% or 50% RNA. Sorting was used to obtain naive CD8 T cells (CD8+CD4-CCR7+CD45RA+).

The rearrangement links TRBV4-3 to TRBJ2-1, with D possibly TRBD1 on 5 matching bases. The source of this sequence is a human donor in good health. Some libraries in this study had Jurkat cell RNA spiked in. Material for sequencing was naive CD8+ T cells from blood, with Jurkat cell RNA spiked in. Sample subset: FACS-sorted CD8+CD4-CCR7+CD45RA+ naive T cells. CDR3 amino acids: CASSQYVREDEQFF. In DNA, the CDR3 is TGCGCCAGCAGCCAATACGTCAGGGAAGATGAGCAGTTCTTC.